This T cell receptor beta chain came from a study of blood T cell repertoires in COVID-19. The CDR3 runs 14 residues. The V gene's germline CDR1 is SGHAT and CDR2 FQNNGV. V shed 2 bases and J shed 0 bases, with 7 bases lying between them. Some clones are missing from TCRdb's copy, which holds only in-frame ones; the method was immunoSEQ multiplex PCR. This table has tens of thousands of clones, about nine tenths appearing once. The chain is built from TRBV11-2 and TRBJ1-1; D unclear. The clonotype comes from a man aged 60-69 years with COVID-19, enrolled during active disease. Sequenced: peripheral blood. CDR3 bases: TGTGCCAGCAGCTTAACAGATATGAACACTGAAGCTTTCTTT. Translation gives CASSLTDMNTEAFF.